One and the same sample provided the 15 T cell receptor beta chains below, sequenced in a study of blood T cell repertoires in COVID-19. Repertoires were generated with immunoSEQ multiplex PCR, while TCRdb's copy carries only in-frame clones and drops some. The sample shows 230,000 or so clones, around 84% of them seen only once. Material for sequencing was PBMCs or T cells enriched from blood (not recorded which). These receptors all stem from a woman between 50 and 59 years old who had been exposed to COVID-19.

CDR3: CAISERGANTEAFF. The CDR3 coding sequence is TGTGCCATCAGTGAGAGGGGTGCGAACACTGAAGCTTTCTTT. V and J are TRBV10-3 and TRBJ1-1; a possible D gene is TRBD1 (5 bases). The length of the CDR3 is 14 residues. Germline V gene lookup returns CDR1 ENHRY and CDR2 SYGVKD. V was pared by 2 bases and J by 1 base, with 8 bases between.

The rearrangement links TRBV7-3 to TRBJ2-1; 8 positions match TRBD2. V lost 5 bases, J lost 5 bases, and 8 bases stayed unmatched. Germline V lookup: CDR1 SGHTA, CDR2 FQGTGA. This CDR3 comprises 15 residues. The CDR3 DNA sequence: TGTGCCAGCAGCCCCACAAGCGGGGGTAACAATGAGCAGTTCTTC. Translated, it gives CASSPTSGGNNEQFF.

The V and J genes are TRBV30 and TRBJ1-2; 8 bases are shared with TRBD1. Germline CDR1 GTSNPN, CDR2 SVGIG (reference sequence). The CDR3 has 14 amino acids. With 0 bases clipped from V and 3 bases from J, the junction kept 3 bases outside the gene matches. The DNA for the CDR3 is TGTGCCTGGAGTGTTACGACAGGGGACTATGGCTACACCTTC. It specifies CAWSVTTGDYGYTF.

This chain connects TRBV3-1 (or the pseudogene TRBV3-2) to TRBJ2-3; TRBD2 aligns across 8 bases. V gave up 2 bases and J gave up 3 bases; unmatched junction bases: 7. CDR3 size: 16 residues. The germline gives CDR1 LGHDT, CDR2 YNNKEL (reference sequence). The CDR3 region is CASSQFQRGGTDTQYF. DNA for the CDR3: TGTGCCAGCAGCCAATTTCAACGGGGGGGGACAGATACGCAGTATTTT.

The CDR3 bases are TGTGCCAGCAGCTTGGTCCCAGGGGGTTGGGGCTACACCTTC. As protein: CASSLVPGGWGYTF. This chain joins TRBV7-2 and TRBJ1-2; TRBD1 agrees at 7 bases. Germline V gives CDR1 SGHTA, CDR2 FQGNSA. After removal of 3 bases from V and 8 bases from J, the junction contained 9 bases not matched to a gene. CDR3 length: 14 amino acids.

The rearrangement uses TRBV21-1 and TRBJ2-4; TRBD1 is taken as the D call from the table, unchecked against the DNA. TRBV21-1 has pseudogene status. The CDR3 has 21 amino acids. This CDR3 reads CASSPLTGEESIVVAKNIQYF. For the CDR3, the DNA is TGTGCCAGCAGCCCCTTAACAGGAGAGGAATCGATCGTGGTAGCCAAAAACATTCAGTACTTC.

This clone was found a few times. V usage is TRBV6-5 and J usage is TRBJ2-7; 7 nucleotides line up with TRBD1. The germline gives CDR1 MNHEY, CDR2 SVGAGI. This CDR3 contains 14 residues. With V trimmed by 7 bases and J by 2 bases, 8 bases remained unmatched. The CDR3 sequence is CASTAGTAAYEQYF. In nucleotides, the CDR3 is TGTGCCAGCACCGCCGGGACAGCCGCCTACGAGCAGTACTTC.

J is TRBJ1-6 and V is TRBV4-2; TRBD1 aligns across 8 bases. The germline V gene has CDR1 LGHNA and CDR2 YNFKEQ. V dropped 3 bases and J dropped 10; count of bases not matched to a gene: 11. The CDR3 runs 16 residues. Written as DNA, the CDR3 is TGTGCCAGCAGCCAGGATTCCGGGACAGGCTACTCACCCCTCCACTTT. Residues: CASSQDSGTGYSPLHF.

The rearrangement uses TRBV29-1 and TRBJ1-2; no clear D. Trimming cost V 4 bases and J 8 bases, with 14 bases left between them. This CDR3 is built from 12 residues. Germline V lookup: CDR1 SQVTM, CDR2 ANQGSEA. CDR3 protein: CSVVARGGGYTF. The CDR3 region has the DNA TGCAGCGTTGTTGCAAGAGGTGGGGGCTACACCTTC.

The chain uses TRBV5-1 and TRBJ1-1; a possible D gene is TRBD1 (5 bases). CDR3 length equals 15 residues. V lost 5 bases and J 2 bases, leaving 16 bases between the germline ends. CDR1 and CDR2 from the germline V gene are SGHRS and YFSETQ. The CDR3 region has the DNA TGCGCCAGCAGGGAACAGGCAGGAGCTAACACTGAAGCTTTCTTT. This codes for CASREQAGANTEAFF.

The chain links TRBV6-4 to TRBJ1-5; 7 bases are a match to TRBD1. The CDR3 totals 14 residues. V was pared by 4 bases and J by 10 bases, with 10 bases of the junction left unmatched. CDR1 and CDR2 from the germline V gene are MRHNA and SNTAGT. CDR3 bases: TGTGCCAGCAGTGGGAGGGGCAGGGACAGCCCCCAGCATTTT. This codes for CASSGRGRDSPQHF.

This rearrangement joins TRBV25-1 to TRBJ1-3; 9 bases fit TRBD1. Germline CDR1 and CDR2: MGHDK and SYGVNS. This CDR3 spans 13 amino acids. V dropped 6 bases and J dropped 5; count of bases not matched to a gene: 2. CDR3 bases: TGTGCCAGCAGACAGGGGGCAAGAAACACCATATATTTT. This encodes CASRQGARNTIYF.

As to this clone: An end of the junction does not agree with germline; a read error may underlie this. The V and J genes are TRBV6-1 and TRBJ2-7; 9 bases map to TRBD2. The CDR3 totals 12 residues. CDR1 is MNHNS, CDR2 SASEGT, per germline. The CDR3 loop is CASSESFLAGPF. Here the CDR3 DNA reads TGTGCCAGCAGTGAATCCTTCCTAGCGGGGCCCTTC.

This clone was found many times. The chain recombines TRBV7-8 with TRBJ1-1, with a tentative D call TRBD1 (5 bases). The CDR3 is 16 amino acids. The germline gives CDR1 SGHVS, CDR2 FQNEAQ. Trimming removed 0 bases from V and 2 bases from J, with 13 bases in between. The CDR3 sequence is CASSLALTAYNTEAFF. DNA for the CDR3: TGTGCCAGCAGCTTAGCGTTGACAGCATATAACACTGAAGCTTTCTTT.

The chain carries TRBV3-1 (or the pseudogene TRBV3-2) and TRBJ2-7; 11 bases fit TRBD2. Germline V gives CDR1 LGHDT, CDR2 YNNKEL (reference sequence). Trimming took 5 bases from V and 3 from J; bases not matched to a gene: 6. This CDR3 is built from 15 residues. CDR3 region: CASSSRLAGLYEQYF. In nucleotides, the CDR3 is TGTGCCAGCAGCTCTCGACTAGCGGGGCTCTACGAGCAGTACTTC.